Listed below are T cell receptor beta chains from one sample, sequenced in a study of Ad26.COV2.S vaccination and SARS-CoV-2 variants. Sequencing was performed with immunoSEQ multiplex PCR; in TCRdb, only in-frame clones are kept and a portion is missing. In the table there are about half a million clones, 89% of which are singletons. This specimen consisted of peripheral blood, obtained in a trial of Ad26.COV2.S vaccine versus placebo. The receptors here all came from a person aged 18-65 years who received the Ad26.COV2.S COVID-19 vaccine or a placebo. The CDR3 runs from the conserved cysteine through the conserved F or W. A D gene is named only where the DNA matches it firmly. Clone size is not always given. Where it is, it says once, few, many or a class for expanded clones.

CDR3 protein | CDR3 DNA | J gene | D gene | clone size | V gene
CASSQSRRVSYEQYF | TGTGCCAGCAGCCAAAGTCGGCGGGTCTCCTACGAGCAGTACTTC | TRBJ2-7 | - | - | TRBV3-1/TRBV3-2
CASSLVPAGEYEQYF | TGCGCCAGCAGCTTGGTTCCTGCGGGGGAGTACGAGCAGTACTTC | TRBJ2-7 | TRBD2 | - | TRBV5-1
CQAGVSGTLNEQFF | TGTCAAGCGGGGGTCTCAGGGACCCTCAATGAGCAGTTCTTC | TRBJ2-1 | TRBD2 | - | TRBV10-1
CASSPGLAGAAKNIQYF | TGCGCCAGCAGCCCGGGACTAGCGGGAGCCGCCAAAAACATTCAGTACTTC | TRBJ2-4 | TRBD2 | - | TRBV5-1
CASLDQPNQPQHF | TGTGCCAGCCTTGACCAGCCGAATCAGCCCCAGCATTTT | TRBJ1-5 | - | - | TRBV6-5
CAWSPDYSGGVDTQYF | TGTGCCTGGAGCCCTGACTATAGCGGGGGGGTAGATACGCAGTATTTT | TRBJ2-3 | TRBD2 | - | TRBV30
CASSPDTWGSPLHF | TGTGCCAGCAGCCCGGATACCTGGGGTTCACCCCTCCACTTT | TRBJ1-6 | - | - | TRBV5-4
CASSTGGLSYNEQFF | TGTGCCAGCAGTACAGGGGGCCTATCCTACAATGAGCAGTTCTTC | TRBJ2-1 | - | once | TRBV21-1
CASSLAGGRNEKLFF | TGCGCCAGCAGCTTGGCCGGGGGTCGAAATGAAAAACTGTTTTTT | TRBJ1-4 | - | - | TRBV5-1
CASSDLARSANYGYTF | TGTGCCAGCAGTGATCTGGCCAGATCAGCTAACTATGGCTACACCTTC | TRBJ1-2 | - | - | TRBV28
CASSSPAIQETQYF | TGCGCCAGCAGCTCGCCGGCTATCCAAGAGACCCAGTACTTC | TRBJ2-5 | - | - | TRBV5-1
CASSRTPFEEKLFF | TGTGCCAGCAGTCGGACACCGTTTGAGGAAAAACTGTTTTTT | TRBJ1-4 | - | - | TRBV6-5
CASSLSASGRDEQFF | TGTGCCAGCAGTTTATCCGCTAGCGGGAGGGATGAGCAGTTCTTC | TRBJ2-1 | TRBD2 | - | TRBV28
CASSTGQLQETQYF | TGTGCCAGCAGTACGGGACAGTTACAAGAGACCCAGTACTTC | TRBJ2-5 | TRBD1 | - | TRBV6-5
CASRPKTGAGYTF | TGTGCCAGCAGACCTAAAACCGGGGCCGGCTACACCTTC | TRBJ1-2 | - | - | TRBV28
CASSIVRSPVREATNTQYF | TGTGCCAGTAGTATAGTCCGTTCCCCCGTCAGGGAGGCTACTAATACGCAGTATTTT | TRBJ2-3 | - | - | TRBV19
CASSPKGGRTSYEQYF | TGTGCCAGCAGCCCTAAAGGCGGACGAACATCTTACGAGCAGTACTTC | TRBJ2-7 | - | - | TRBV7-2
CATSLDRNSNSPLHF | TGTGCCACCAGCCTCGACAGGAACTCTAATTCACCCCTCCACTTT | TRBJ1-6 | - | few | TRBV15
CASSLATRGPNYGYTF | TGTGCCAGCAGCTTAGCTACCCGGGGCCCTAACTATGGCTACACCTTC | TRBJ1-2 | - | - | TRBV13
CASSYSGAHQPQHF | TGTGCCAGCAGTTACTCGGGGGCCCATCAGCCCCAGCATTTT | TRBJ1-5 | - | - | TRBV6-5
CASSIVRTGAAEQYF | TGTGCCAGTAGTATAGTCAGGACAGGGGCTGCCGAGCAGTACTTC | TRBJ2-7 | TRBD1 | - | TRBV19
CASSGDRLYGYTF | TGTGCCAGCAGCGGGGACCGCCTCTATGGCTACACCTTC | TRBJ1-2 | - | - | TRBV2
CASSFGEAMNTEAFF | TGTGCCAGCAGCTTTGGGGAGGCTATGAACACTGAAGCTTTCTTT | TRBJ1-1 | - | - | TRBV7-9
CASSTGTGFGTEAFF | TGCGCCAGCAGCACGGGGACAGGGTTTGGCACTGAAGCTTTCTTT | TRBJ1-1 | TRBD1 | - | TRBV4-1
CATSMSRGRAQPQHF | TGTGCCACCAGCATGTCTAGAGGGCGGGCCCAGCCCCAGCATTTT | TRBJ1-5 | - | - | TRBV15
CASSPGQVDETQYF | TGTGCCAGCAGCCCAGGACAGGTTGACGAGACCCAGTACTTC | TRBJ2-5 | TRBD1 | - | TRBV9